Included here is one T cell receptor (beta chain) sequence, with context. The target antigen is unknown. The time point here: pre-sensitization, week 0. As for treatment: therapeutic diphenylcyclopropenone sensitization with weekly scalp DPC. TCRdb ran MiXCR on the RACE reads and lists one entry per CDR3 protein. The table has tens of thousands of distinct CDR3 sequences, 12% to 15% seen once; the top ten hold 3.5% to 6%. These data come from a study of human T cells and chemical hapten exposure. Study-level information: Donors were sensitized with 2% DPC on the upper inner arm. General study findings and limits: PT1 expanded TCR numbers rose with patch test score.

The sample was whole blood, taken in connection with sensitization to the hapten diphenylcyclopropenone (DPC). This clonotype was obtained from a woman aged 45-65 years with alopecia areata. Some clones in this sample may be carry-over from other donors' samples.

The CDR3 DNA reads as TGTGCCAGCAGCTTGCAACTAAGCTTTGCCTACAATGAGCAGTTCTTC. Protein product: CASSLQLSFAYNEQFF. This rearrangement joins TRBV5-6 to TRBJ2-1; D gene unclear. There are 16 residues in the CDR3. From germline, CDR1 is SGHDT and CDR2 YYEEEE. The germline V and J ends were trimmed by 1 base and 2 bases, with 13 bases remaining between them.